The 26 T cell receptor beta chains given below trace back to one sample, sequenced in a study of T cell responses to AZD1222 COVID-19 vaccine. Profiling relied on immunoSEQ multiplex PCR, and the TCRdb table lists in-frame clones only, not all of them. The table records about 61,000 clones, around 81% of them present only once. The sequenced sample was peripheral blood, obtained 28 days after the second AZD1222 dose. The receptor set was obtained from an adult who received the AZD1222 COVID-19 vaccine.

The V and J genes are TRBV6-5 and TRBJ2-2, with D tentatively TRBD2 (6 bases). The germline V gene has CDR1 MNHEY and CDR2 SVGAGI. The CDR3 runs 14 residues. V was cut by 8 bases and J by 3 bases, with 13 bases left in between. This CDR3 is CASAGLGDTGELFF. The CDR3 DNA reads TGTGCCAGCGCGGGGTTAGGAGACACCGGGGAGCTGTTTTTT.

The chain uses TRBV7-2 and TRBJ1-5; 8 nucleotides line up with TRBD1. Germline trimming cut 8 bases from V and 5 bases from J; bases unmatched to any gene: 5. The V gene's germline CDR1 is SGHTA and CDR2 FQGNSA. This CDR3 region has 13 residues. CDR3 residues: CASGGQGDQPQHF. Written as DNA, the CDR3 is TGTGCCAGCGGCGGACAGGGAGATCAGCCCCAGCATTTT.

This clone turned up a few times. This chain uses TRBV5-1 with TRBJ2-2; TRBD1 agrees at 7 bases. The CDR3 contains 16 residues. CDR1 is SGHRS and CDR2 is YFSETQ in the germline V gene. J lost 5 bases, V lost 3 bases, and 10 bases had no gene match. The CDR3 spells CASSSSGTVETGELFF. The CDR3 nucleotides read TGCGCCAGCAGCTCCTCCGGGACAGTTGAGACCGGGGAGCTGTTTTTT.

CDR3 amino acids: CSVDPDNSYGYTF. The CDR3 DNA is TGCAGCGTTGACCCCGACAATTCCTATGGCTACACCTTC. The chain uses TRBV29-1 and TRBJ1-2; no reliable D call. V shed 3 bases and J shed 4 bases, with 12 bases lying between them. CDR3 length: 13 amino acids. CDR1 and CDR2 from the germline V gene are SQVTM and ANQGSEA. Using reference TRBV29-1 and TRBJ1-2 for the parts outside the CDR3, the full variable domain is SAVISQKPSRDICQRGTSLTIQCQVDSQVTMMFWYRQQPGQSLTLIATANQGSEATYESGFVIDKFPISRPNLTFSTLTVSNMSPEDSSIYLCSVDPDNSYGYTFGSGTRLTVV.

This chain uses TRBV7-8 with TRBJ2-7, with 8 nucleotides matching TRBD2. The CDR3 runs to 15 residues. Looked up from germline, CDR1 is SGHVS and CDR2 is FQNEAQ. Unmatched junction bases numbered 6, after V lost 1 base and J lost 4 bases. DNA for the CDR3: TGTGCCAGCAGCTTAGAGAGCGGGAGAATATACGAGCAGTACTTC. Protein product: CASSLESGRIYEQYF.

This chain joins TRBV6-4 and TRBJ2-1; D is possibly TRBD2 (6 bases). The V and J ends lost 6 bases and 6 bases respectively, with 12 bases between them. Per germline, CDR1 MRHNA and CDR2 SNTAGT. CDR3 length: 13 residues. CDR3 amino acids: CASSFTEGNEQFF. DNA for the CDR3: TGTGCCAGCAGCTTCACGGAGGGCAATGAGCAGTTCTTC.

The chain combines TRBV25-1 with TRBJ1-1; maybe TRBD1 (5 bases). Germline V gene sequence: CDR1 MGHDK, CDR2 SYGVNS. Trimming shortened V by 3 bases and J by 4 bases, and 12 bases separated the two germline ends. CDR3 length: 14 residues. CDR3 bases: TGTGCCAGCAGTGACGAGGGGCGGGTCACTGAAGCTTTCTTT. This sequence encodes CASSDEGRVTEAFF.

This rearrangement joins TRBV3-1 (or the pseudogene TRBV3-2) to TRBJ1-3; 9 bases agree with TRBD1. Germline V gene lookup returns CDR1 LGHDT and CDR2 YNNKEL (reference sequence). The V gene end was trimmed by 4 bases and the J gene end by 3 bases; junction bases not matched to a gene: 7. The CDR3 totals 16 residues. CDR3 in DNA: TGTGCCAGCAGCCCGGGACAGGGAGTGATTGGAAACACCATATATTTT. Protein sequence: CASSPGQGVIGNTIYF.

The chain couples TRBV27 to TRBJ1-2; TRBD1 matches 7 bases. In germline, CDR1 is MNHEY, CDR2 SMNVEV (reference sequence). Losses at the gene ends were 5 bases for V and 6 bases for J; bases not matched to a gene: 6. This CDR3 has 13 amino acids. The CDR3 sequence is CASSPPGGDGYTF. The DNA for the CDR3 is TGTGCCAGCAGTCCCCCAGGGGGTGATGGCTACACCTTC.

The genes are TRBV24-1 and TRBJ1-5; tentative D call: TRBD1 (5 bases). The V and J ends lost 3 bases and 9 bases respectively, with 11 bases between them. CDR3 length equals 13 residues. Germline loops: CDR1 KGHDR, CDR2 SFDVKD. CDR3 nucleotides: TGTGCCACCAGTGATCCCGATGGGGGGCCCCAGCATTTT. This encodes CATSDPDGGPQHF.

V is TRBV5-1 and J is TRBJ2-3; TRBD1 might be the D (6 bases). The CDR3 totals 14 residues. In germline, CDR1 is SGHRS, CDR2 YFSETQ. Trimming cost V 4 bases and J 6 bases, with 15 bases left between them. CDR3 sequence: CASSGQGRVDTQYF. In DNA, the CDR3 is TGCGCCAGCAGCGGCCAGGGGCGGGTTGATACGCAGTATTTT.

The chain joins TRBV5-8 to TRBJ1-5; no reliable D call. Trimming stripped 5 bases from V and 6 bases from J, with 12 bases between. This CDR3 has 13 amino acids. CDR1 SGHTS and CDR2 YDEGEE come from the germline V gene. The CDR3 DNA is TGTGCCAGCAGGTATGGGCGGGCTCAGCCCCAGCATTTT. It encodes CASRYGRAQPQHF. Full variable domain (missing parts from reference TRBV5-8 and TRBJ1-5): EAGVTQSPTHLIKTRGQQATLRCSPISGHTSVYWYQQALGLGLQFLLWYDEGEERNRGNFPPRFSGRQFPNYSSELNVNALELEDSALYLCASRYGRAQPQHFGDGTRLSIL.

The CDR3 reads CSVEGTGGTTQFF. DNA of the CDR3: TGCAGCGTTGAAGGGACAGGGGGGACAACGCAGTTCTTC. The chain uses TRBV29-1 and TRBJ2-1; 10 positions match TRBD1. This CDR3 has 13 residues. Germline V gene lookup returns CDR1 SQVTM and CDR2 ANQGSEA. With V trimmed by 1 base and J by 12 bases, 6 bases remained unmatched.

V is TRBV15 and J is TRBJ1-5; D is ambiguous. The CDR3 extends over 13 amino acids. In germline, CDR1 is LNHNV, CDR2 YYDKDF (reference sequence). V lost 0 bases, J lost 5 bases, and 5 bases lay in between. The CDR3, as DNA: TGTGCCACCAGCAGAGATGGTCATCAGCCCCAGCATTTT. Its translation: CATSRDGHQPQHF.

This clone appeared a few times. V gene TRBV7-8 combines with J gene TRBJ2-7; D is unclear. Germline lookup yields CDR1 SGHVS and CDR2 FQNEAQ. The CDR3 extends over 14 amino acids. Trimming left V 1 base short and J 0 bases short, with 7 bases between. CDR3 region: CASSLVTSSYEQYF. As DNA, the CDR3 is TGTGCCAGCAGCTTAGTTACAAGCTCCTACGAGCAGTACTTC.

V gene TRBV27 combines with J gene TRBJ2-3; the D is unclear. The CDR3 contains 15 residues. Looked up from germline, CDR1 is MNHEY and CDR2 is SMNVEV (reference sequence). Deletions cut 3 bases from V and 0 bases from J, with 10 bases between. This CDR3 reads CASSFVSASTDTQYF. The CDR3 DNA reads TGTGCCAGCAGTTTTGTGTCAGCAAGCACAGATACGCAGTATTTT.

The J gene is TRBJ2-1, the V gene TRBV7-2; D is uncertain. In germline, CDR1 is SGHTA, CDR2 FQGNSA. CDR3 size: 14 residues. The germline V and J ends were trimmed by 0 bases and 6 bases, with 9 bases remaining between them. The CDR3 DNA sequence: TGTGCCAGCAGCTTAGCGGTTGGATCCAATGAGCAGTTCTTC. As protein: CASSLAVGSNEQFF.

The V gene is TRBV18, the J gene TRBJ1-3, with TRBD1 matching 7 bases. The V gene's germline CDR1 is KGHSH and CDR2 LQKENI. The CDR3 has 16 residues. The V segment lost 3 bases and the J segment 0 bases; nucleotides outside the gene matches: 5. The CDR3 bases are TGTGCCAGCTCACCTCGGGACAGCGTCTCTGGAAACACCATATATTTT. Amino acids: CASSPRDSVSGNTIYF. The full variable domain, rest sourced from reference TRBV18 and TRBJ1-3, is NAGVMQNPRHLVRRRGQEARLRCSPMKGHSHVYWYRQLPEEGLKFMVYLQKENIIDESGMPKERFSAEFPKEGPSILRIQQVVRGDSAAYFCASSPRDSVSGNTIYFGEGSWLTVV.

The genes are TRBV19 and TRBJ2-2, with a weak D call TRBD1 (5 bases). V was clipped by 3 bases and J by 7 bases, with 9 bases between them. Germline-derived CDR1 and CDR2 are LNHDA and SQIVND (reference sequence). This CDR3 contains 13 residues. The CDR3: CASSIHDSGELFF. CDR3 nucleotide sequence: TGTGCCAGTAGTATCCATGACAGCGGGGAGCTGTTTTTT.

CDR3 residues: CASSRTSGTVTEAFF. The CDR3, as DNA: TGTGCCAGCAGCAGGACTTCCGGGACAGTAACCGAAGCTTTCTTT. The chain employs TRBV27 and TRBJ1-1, with TRBD1 matching 7 bases. Trimming at V came to 6 bases and at J to 8 bases, leaving 15 bases not matched to a gene. The CDR3 totals 15 residues. Germline CDR1 and CDR2: MNHEY and SMNVEV (reference sequence).

The V and J genes are TRBV5-4 and TRBJ2-2; D is uncertain. V was clipped by 0 bases and J by 0 bases, with 6 bases between them. Germline loops: CDR1 SGHNT, CDR2 YYREEE (reference sequence). This CDR3 has 15 residues. CDR3 region: CASSLAAANTGELFF. CDR3 nucleotide sequence: TGTGCCAGCAGCTTGGCTGCGGCGAACACCGGGGAGCTGTTTTTT. The whole variable domain, remainder taken from reference TRBV5-4 and TRBJ2-2, is ETGVTQSPTHLIKTRGQQVTLRCSSQSGHNTVSWYQQALGQGPQFIFQYYREEENGRGNFPPRFSGLQFPNYSSELNVNALELDDSALYLCASSLAAANTGELFFGEGSRLTVL.

This sequence joins TRBV6-1 and TRBJ2-7; 14 nucleotides line up with TRBD2. Per germline, CDR1 MNHNS and CDR2 SASEGT. The CDR3 totals 16 residues. J gave up 3 bases and V 0 bases, and 1 base lay outside the gene matches. CDR3: CASSEAGLAGGYEQYF. In DNA form, the CDR3 reads TGTGCCAGCAGTGAAGCTGGACTAGCGGGGGGCTACGAGCAGTACTTC.

The chain couples TRBV5-6 to TRBJ2-3, with a possible D match to TRBD2 (5 bases). V was trimmed by 4 bases and J by 1 base, leaving 16 bases between them. There are 16 residues in the CDR3. CDR1 is SGHDT and CDR2 is YYEEEE in the germline V gene. CDR3 loop: CASSPDVGAGTDTQYF. CDR3 nucleotide sequence: TGTGCCAGCAGCCCCGACGTGGGAGCGGGCACAGATACGCAGTATTTT.

The chain couples TRBV6-5 to TRBJ2-2, with no clear D. CDR1 is MNHEY, CDR2 SVGAGI, per germline. CDR3 length: 14 residues. V was trimmed by 4 bases and J by 5 bases, leaving 11 bases between them. CDR3 sequence reads: CASSSRAGTGELFF. As DNA, the CDR3 is TGTGCCAGCAGTTCCCGGGCTGGGACCGGGGAGCTGTTTTTT.

V usage is TRBV2 and J usage is TRBJ2-7; D is undetermined. Germline V gene data show CDR1 as SNHLY and CDR2 as FYNNEI. V was clipped by 4 bases and J by 0 bases, with 10 bases between them. The CDR3 extends over 14 amino acids. For the CDR3, the DNA is TGTGCCAGCAGTGTGCCCGCAAGCTCCTACGAGCAGTACTTC. Its protein product is CASSVPASSYEQYF.

This rearrangement joins TRBV2 to TRBJ2-2; D might be TRBD1 (5 bases). The CDR3 contains 14 residues. V was cut by 7 bases and J by 0 bases, with 9 bases left in between. CDR1 and CDR2 from the germline V gene are SNHLY and FYNNEI. The CDR3 DNA follows: TGTGCCAGCACCCAGGGCCCGAACACCGGGGAGCTGTTTTTT. It specifies CASTQGPNTGELFF.